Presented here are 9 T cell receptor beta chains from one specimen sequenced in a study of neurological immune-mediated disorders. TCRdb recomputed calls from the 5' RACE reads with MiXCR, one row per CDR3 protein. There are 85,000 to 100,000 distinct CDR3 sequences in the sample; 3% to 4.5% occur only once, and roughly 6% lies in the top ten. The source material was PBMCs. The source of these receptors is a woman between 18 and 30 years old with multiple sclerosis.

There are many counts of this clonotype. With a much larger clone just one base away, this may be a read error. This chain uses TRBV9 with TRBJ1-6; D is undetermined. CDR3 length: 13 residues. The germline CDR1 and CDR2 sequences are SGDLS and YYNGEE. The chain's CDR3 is CASSPFDGSPLNF. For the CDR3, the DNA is TGTGCCAGCAGCCCGTTTGACGGTTCACCCCTCAACTTT. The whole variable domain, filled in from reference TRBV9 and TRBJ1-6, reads DSGVTQTPKHLITATGQRVTLRCSPRSGDLSVYWYQQSLDQGLQFLIQYYNGEERAKGNILERFSAQQFPDLHSELNLSSLELGDSALYFCASSPFDGSPLNFGNGTRLTVT.

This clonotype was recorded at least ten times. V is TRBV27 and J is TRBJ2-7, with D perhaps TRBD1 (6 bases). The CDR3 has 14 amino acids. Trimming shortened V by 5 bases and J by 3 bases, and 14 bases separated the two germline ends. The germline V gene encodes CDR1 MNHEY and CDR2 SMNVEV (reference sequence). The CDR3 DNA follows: TGTGCCAGCAGTCGACCGGACAGTCTCTACGAGCAGTACTTC. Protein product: CASSRPDSLYEQYF.

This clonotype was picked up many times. The CDR3 sequence: CASSLDRTNTEAFF. CDR3 nucleotides: TGTGCCAGCAGTCTCGACAGGACGAACACTGAAGCTTTCTTT. The J gene is TRBJ1-1, the V gene TRBV12-3 or TRBV12-4; the D gene is possibly TRBD1 (6 bases). With 5 bases removed from V and 1 base from J, the gap between germline ends came to 11 bases. This CDR3 is 14 amino acids long.

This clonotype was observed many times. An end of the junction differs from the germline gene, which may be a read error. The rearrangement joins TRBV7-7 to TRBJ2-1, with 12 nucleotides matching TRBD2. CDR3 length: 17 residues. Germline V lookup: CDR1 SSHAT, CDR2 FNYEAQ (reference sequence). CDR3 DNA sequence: TGTGCTAGCAGCTCTCTAGCGGGAGGGCCCTCGGACAATGAGCAGTTCTTC. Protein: CASSSLAGGPSDNEQFF.

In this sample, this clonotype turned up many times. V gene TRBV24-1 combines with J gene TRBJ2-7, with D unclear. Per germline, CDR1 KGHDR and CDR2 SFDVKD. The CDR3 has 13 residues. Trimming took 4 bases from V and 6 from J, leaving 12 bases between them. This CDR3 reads CATSDSMGIEQYF. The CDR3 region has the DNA TGTGCCACCAGTGACTCGATGGGGATCGAGCAGTACTTC.

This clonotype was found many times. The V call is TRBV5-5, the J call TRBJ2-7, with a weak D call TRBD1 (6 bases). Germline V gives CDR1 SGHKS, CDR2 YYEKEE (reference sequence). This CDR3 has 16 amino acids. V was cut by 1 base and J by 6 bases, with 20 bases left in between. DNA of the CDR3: TGTGCCAGCAGCTTGAGATACAGGGTATCAGGTCGCGAGCAGTACTTC. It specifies CASSLRYRVSGREQYF.

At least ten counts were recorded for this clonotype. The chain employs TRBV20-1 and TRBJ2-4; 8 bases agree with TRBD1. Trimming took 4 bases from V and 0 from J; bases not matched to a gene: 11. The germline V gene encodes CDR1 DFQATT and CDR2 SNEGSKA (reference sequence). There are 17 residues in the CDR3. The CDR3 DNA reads TGCAGTGCTACCCCCCCTGACAGGGGTCTAGCCAAAAACATTCAGTACTTC. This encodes CSATPPDRGLAKNIQYF.

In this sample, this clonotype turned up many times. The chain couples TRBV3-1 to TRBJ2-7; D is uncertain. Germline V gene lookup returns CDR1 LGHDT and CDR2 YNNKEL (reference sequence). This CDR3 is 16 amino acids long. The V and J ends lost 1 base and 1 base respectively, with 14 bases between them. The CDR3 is CASSQGLEHGSYEQYF. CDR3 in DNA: TGTGCCAGCAGCCAAGGTTTAGAGCACGGGTCCTACGAGCAGTACTTC.

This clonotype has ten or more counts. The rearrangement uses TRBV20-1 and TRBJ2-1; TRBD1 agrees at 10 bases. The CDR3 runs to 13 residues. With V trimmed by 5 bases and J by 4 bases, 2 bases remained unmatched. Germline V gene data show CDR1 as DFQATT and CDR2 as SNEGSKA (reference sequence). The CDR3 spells CSARTGGYNEQFF. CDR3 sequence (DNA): TGCAGTGCTCGGACAGGGGGATACAATGAGCAGTTCTTC.